This passage covers 6 T cell receptor beta chains from one sample sequenced in a study of early T cells in non-severe SARS-CoV-2 infection. TCRdb itself ran the 5' RACE reads through MiXCR, one entry per CDR3 protein. Of over 50,000 distinct CDR3 sequences listed, approximately 7.6% are singletons. Sequencing input: whole blood. All receptors derive from an adult who was a healthcare worker with PCR-confirmed SARS-CoV-2 infection or an uninfected control (not recorded which).

This chain links TRBV20-1 with TRBJ2-7; 7 bases align to TRBD2. The junction had 10 bases not matched to a gene; V was cut back by 3 bases and J by 5 bases. CDR1 DFQATT and CDR2 SNEGSKA come from the germline V gene (reference sequence). CDR3 size: 14 residues. The CDR3 spells CSARQRAGRHEQYF. CDR3 coding DNA: TGCAGTGCTAGGCAGAGAGCGGGAAGGCACGAGCAGTACTTC.

In its sample, this clonotype was seen a few times. The junction shows a germline mismatch at one end, possibly a read error. The V and J genes are TRBV28 and TRBJ1-5; D ambiguous. Germline CDR1 MDHEN, CDR2 SYDVKM. The CDR3 consists of 12 residues. The CDR3 sequence: CASSYGSQPQHF. CDR3 nucleotides: TGTGCCAGTAGTTACGGAAGTCAGCCCCAGCATTTT.

This clonotype has more than one count but fewer than ten. A junction boundary mismatches the germline segment, possibly from a read error. This chain connects TRBV7-7 to TRBJ2-3; 13 nucleotides match TRBD2. The CDR3 consists of 15 residues. Germline CDR1 and CDR2: SSHAT and FNYEAQ (reference sequence). The CDR3 here is CASSLGLAGADTQYF. For the CDR3, the DNA is TGTGCTAGCAGCCTAGGACTAGCGGGAGCAGATACGCAGTATTTT. The full variable domain, rest sourced from reference TRBV7-7 and TRBJ2-3, is GAGVSQSPRYKVTKRGQDVTLRCDPISSHATLYWYQQALGQGPEFLTYFNYEAQPDKSGLPSDRFSAERPEGSISTLTIQRTEQRDSAMYRCASSLGLAGADTQYFGPGTRLTVL.

Here the CDR3 reads CASSPGLAGVTETQYF. The CDR3 coding sequence is TGTGCCAGCAGCCCGGGACTAGCGGGAGTAACCGAGACCCAGTACTTC. V usage is TRBV7-3 and J usage is TRBJ2-5, with TRBD2 matching 14 bases. The CDR3 is made up of 16 amino acids. V dropped 5 bases and J dropped 5; count of bases not matched to a gene: 7. Germline loops: CDR1 SGHTA, CDR2 FQGTGA.

This clonotype has just a few counts. The chain employs TRBV7-9 and TRBJ2-1; perhaps TRBD1 as D (6 bases). Germline V gives CDR1 SEHNR, CDR2 FQNEAQ (reference sequence). V was shortened by 4 bases and J by 1 base, with 17 bases between the two germline ends. The CDR3 runs 17 residues. CDR3 nucleotide sequence: TGTGCCAGCAGCTCCTACCGGGACACCCGTTCCTACAATGAGCAGTTCTTC. Protein sequence: CASSSYRDTRSYNEQFF. The whole variable domain, remainder taken from reference TRBV7-9 and TRBJ2-1, is DTGVSQNPRHKITKRGQNVTFRCDPISEHNRLYWYRQTLGQGPEFLTYFQNEAQLEKSRLLSDRFSAERPKGSFSTLEIQRTEQGDSAMYLCASSSYRDTRSYNEQFFGPGTRLTVL.

This clonotype has at least ten counts. This chain connects TRBV4-1 to TRBJ1-2, with TRBD1 as a possible D gene (6 bases). The CDR3 runs 15 residues. Germline V lookup: CDR1 MGHRA, CDR2 YSYEKL. Trimming pared 1 base from V and 4 bases from J, leaving 13 bases between. CDR3 nucleotide sequence: TGCGCCAGCAGCCAAGGCCCAACAGGGTTCTATGGCTACACCTTC. Protein: CASSQGPTGFYGYTF.